What follows is one T cell receptor (beta chain) and its context. The antigen is undetermined. The TCRbeta library incorporated unique molecular identifiers. TCRdb recomputed calls from the PCR reads with MiXCR, one row per CDR3 protein. In the table there are a few hundred thousand distinct CDR3 sequences, around 27% of which are singletons. The data were obtained in a study of T-cell reconstitution after alpha-beta-depleted transplantation in children. Whole-study findings and limits: Newly generated T cells supplied most T-cell counts and diversity one year post-transplant.

CDR3 length equals 12 residues. V was pared by 8 bases and J by 3 bases, with 2 bases of the junction left unmatched. The chain has TRBV12-3 or TRBV12-4 and TRBJ1-1; TRBD1 agrees at 8 bases. Material: PBMCs, obtained before TCRalphabeta/CD19-depleted stem cell transplant. The sequence came from a boy under three years old with Wiskott-Aldrich syndrome, due to receive a stem cell transplant. CDR3 in amino acids: CASAQGDTEAFF. The CDR3, as DNA: TGTGCCAGCGCACAGGGGGACACTGAAGCTTTCTTT.